This T cell receptor beta chain was sequenced for a study of cytomegalovirus exposure and HLA in healthy donors. Study results and caveats: In presence/absence analyses, roughly uniform sequencing depth across donors was assumed. A few chains tied to CMV proved CMV antigen-specific in vitro.

PCR used 60 Vbeta primers and 13 Jbeta primers. Original handling: Approximately 9.9 million shared chains were among the about 80 million unique TCR beta chains that a later analysis counted. Profiled with immunoSEQ multiplex PCR; TCRdb holds only in-frame clones, not every one. V, J and clone size derive from that table, while D and trimming were established from the DNA sequence. The table records roughly 100,000 clones, around four fifths of them present only once. At the time of sampling, donors were nominally healthy, though unrecorded immune exposures were likely. Germline trimming cut 0 bases from V and 6 bases from J; bases unmatched to any gene: 10. Germline lookup yields CDR1 KGHSH and CDR2 LQKENI. This CDR3 has 17 amino acids. Worth noting for this clone: As yet, its antigen is unknown.

The rearrangement joins TRBV18 to TRBJ2-3; 9 bases agree with TRBD2. The TCR originated in a man aged 35 to 55 in good health and CMV-seronegative. Sequencing was performed on PBMCs. The DNA for the CDR3 is TGTGCCAGCTCACCACCGGGGTGGCGGGAGGGCCAGGATACGCAGTATTTT. Its translation is CASSPPGWREGQDTQYF. Drawing the rest from reference TRBV18 and TRBJ2-3, the complete variable domain is NAGVMQNPRHLVRRRGQEARLRCSPMKGHSHVYWYRQLPEEGLKFMVYLQKENIIDESGMPKERFSAEFPKEGPSILRIQQVVRGDSAAYFCASSPPGWREGQDTQYFGPGTRLTVL.